Sequencing of this T cell receptor (beta chain) was carried out in a study of blood T cell repertoires in COVID-19. The V and J ends lost 2 bases and 0 bases respectively, with 15 bases between them. Per the germline V gene, CDR1 is SGHDT and CDR2 is YYEEEE. CDR3 length: 16 amino acids. TCRdb keeps only in-frame clones here, not all; method: immunoSEQ multiplex PCR. The repertoire holds 72,000 or so clones, with about 90% as singletons. Input material: peripheral blood. J is TRBJ2-7 and V is TRBV5-6; D gene unclear. This TCR was sampled from a man aged 50-59 years with active COVID-19. The CDR3 DNA reads as TGTGCCAGCAGCTTAGGTGGCAGGCGTTCCTCCTACGAGCAGTACTTC. Its protein is CASSLGGRRSSYEQYF. Combining the CDR3 with reference TRBV5-6 and TRBJ2-7 gives the whole variable domain DAGVTQSPTHLIKTRGQQVTLRCSPKSGHDTVSWYQQALGQGPQFIFQYYEEEERQRGNFPDRFSGHQFPNYSSELNVNALLLGDSALYLCASSLGGRRSSYEQYFGPGTRLTVT.